This T cell receptor beta chain originates from a study of cytotoxic CD8 clonotypes in ibrutinib-treated CLL. Overall study context: Following treatment for a median roughly 12 months, range 6 to 36, response samples were then taken. Across samples, productive templates numbered 250,000 to 300,000 and productive rearrangements reached 94,082 on average.

On this clone itself: The target antigen is unknown.

Notes on the study in general: Clonality was higher at ibrutinib response and returned toward baseline at progression.

The assay was immunoSEQ multiplex PCR, and TCRdb's table has in-frame clones only and misses some. The table has approximately 130,000 clones, 84% seen once; the top ten hold 2.5% to 3.5%. The CDR3 contains 17 residues. Germline V lookup: CDR1 SEHNR, CDR2 FQNEAQ (reference sequence). Trimming took off 3 bases at V and 0 bases at J, with 14 bases between the two ends. The chain links TRBV7-9 to TRBJ1-4; D unresolved. The sequence came from a human donor with chronic lymphocytic leukemia. This specimen was PBMCs, taken after 24 months of ibrutinib treatment. The CDR3, as DNA: TGTGCCAGCAGCTTCAGTCAAGGGTTTACAACTAATGAAAAACTGTTTTTT. Encoded protein: CASSFSQGFTTNEKLFF.